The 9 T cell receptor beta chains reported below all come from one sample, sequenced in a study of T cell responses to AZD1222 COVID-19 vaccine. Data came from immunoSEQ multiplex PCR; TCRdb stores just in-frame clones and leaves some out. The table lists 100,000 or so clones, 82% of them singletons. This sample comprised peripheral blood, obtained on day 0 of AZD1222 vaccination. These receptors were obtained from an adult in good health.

The CDR3 here is CASSIDPAQHTQYF. Here the CDR3 DNA reads TGTGCCAGTAGTATAGATCCGGCCCAGCATACGCAGTATTTT. The chain uses TRBV19 and TRBJ2-3; no definite D call. The CDR3 extends over 14 amino acids. V gave up 0 bases and J gave up 7 bases, with 11 bases separating them. Germline CDR1 is LNHDA and CDR2 is SQIVND (reference sequence).

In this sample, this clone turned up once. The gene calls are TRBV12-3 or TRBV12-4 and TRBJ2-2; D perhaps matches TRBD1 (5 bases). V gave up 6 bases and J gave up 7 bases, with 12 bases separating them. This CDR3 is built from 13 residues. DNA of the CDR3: TGTGCCAGCAGCCCCCCCGGACACGGGGAGCTGTTTTTT. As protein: CASSPPGHGELFF.

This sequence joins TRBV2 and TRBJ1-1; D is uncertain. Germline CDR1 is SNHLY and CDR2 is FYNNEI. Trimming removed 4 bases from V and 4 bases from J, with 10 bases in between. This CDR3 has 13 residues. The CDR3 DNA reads TGTGCCAGCAGTGTCGGCGGGATCACTGAAGCTTTCTTT. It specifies CASSVGGITEAFF.

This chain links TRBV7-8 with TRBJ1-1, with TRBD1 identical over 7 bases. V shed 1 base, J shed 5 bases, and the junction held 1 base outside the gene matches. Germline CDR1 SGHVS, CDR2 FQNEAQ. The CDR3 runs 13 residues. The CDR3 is CASSLVQGTEAFF. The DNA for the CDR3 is TGTGCCAGCAGCTTAGTACAGGGGACTGAAGCTTTCTTT.

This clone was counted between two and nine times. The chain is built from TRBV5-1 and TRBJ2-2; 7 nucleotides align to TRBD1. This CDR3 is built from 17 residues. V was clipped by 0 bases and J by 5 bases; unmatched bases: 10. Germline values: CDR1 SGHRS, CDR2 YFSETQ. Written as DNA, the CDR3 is TGCGCCAGCAGCTTGGACGGCTCCGGGACAGTAACCGGGGAGCTGTTTTTT. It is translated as CASSLDGSGTVTGELFF.

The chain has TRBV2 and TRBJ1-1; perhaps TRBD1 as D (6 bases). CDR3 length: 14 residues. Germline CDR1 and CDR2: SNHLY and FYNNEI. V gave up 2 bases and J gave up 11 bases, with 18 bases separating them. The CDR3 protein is CASSEFRRSGDAFF. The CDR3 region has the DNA TGTGCCAGCAGTGAATTCAGGCGGTCAGGGGATGCTTTCTTT.

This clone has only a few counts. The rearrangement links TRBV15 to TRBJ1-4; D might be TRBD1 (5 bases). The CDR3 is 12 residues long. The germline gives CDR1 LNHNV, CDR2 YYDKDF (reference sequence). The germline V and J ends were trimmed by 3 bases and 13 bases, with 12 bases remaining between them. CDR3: CATSRHGGALFF. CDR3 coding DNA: TGTGCCACCAGCAGGCATGGGGGAGCACTGTTTTTT.

The CDR3 region is CASSDQGRYGYTF. In nucleotides, the CDR3 is TGTGCCAGCAGTGACCAGGGGCGCTATGGCTACACCTTC. The rearrangement uses TRBV6-4 and TRBJ1-2, with a possible D match to TRBD1 (6 bases). From germline, CDR1 is MRHNA and CDR2 SNTAGT. The germline V and J ends were trimmed by 2 bases and 4 bases, with 8 bases remaining between them. This CDR3 spans 13 amino acids.

Here the CDR3 reads CATSPRGGQGQYEQYF. In nucleotides, the CDR3 is TGTGCCACCAGCCCTAGGGGGGGACAGGGACAATACGAGCAGTACTTC. The V gene is TRBV15, the J gene TRBJ2-7; 9 bases are shared with TRBD1. J gave up 4 bases and V 5 bases, and 12 bases lay outside the gene matches. CDR3 length: 16 residues. Germline CDR1 is LNHNV and CDR2 is YYDKDF (reference sequence).